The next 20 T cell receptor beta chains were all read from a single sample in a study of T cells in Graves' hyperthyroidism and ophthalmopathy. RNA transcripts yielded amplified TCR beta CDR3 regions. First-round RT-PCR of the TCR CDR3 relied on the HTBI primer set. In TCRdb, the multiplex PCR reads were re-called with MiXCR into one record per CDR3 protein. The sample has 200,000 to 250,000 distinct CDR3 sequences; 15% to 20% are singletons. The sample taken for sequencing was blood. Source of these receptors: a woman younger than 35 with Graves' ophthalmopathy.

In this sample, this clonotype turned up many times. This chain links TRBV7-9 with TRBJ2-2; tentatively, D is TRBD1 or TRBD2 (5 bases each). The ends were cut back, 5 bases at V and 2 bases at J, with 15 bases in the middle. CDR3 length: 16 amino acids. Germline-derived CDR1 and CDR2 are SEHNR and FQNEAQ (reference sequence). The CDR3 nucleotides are TGTGCCAGCAGCCCAACCCCCGGGGACAACACCGGGGAGCTGTTTTTT. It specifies CASSPTPGDNTGELFF.

This CDR3 is CASSVDQAGYGYTF. DNA for the CDR3: TGTGCCAGCAGCGTAGACCAGGCAGGCTATGGCTACACCTTC. The chain recombines TRBV9 with TRBJ1-2; unclear D gene. The germline V gene has CDR1 SGDLS and CDR2 YYNGEE. Between the trimmed V and J ends, which lost 0 bases and 4 bases, there was a span of 10 bases. There are 14 residues in the CDR3.

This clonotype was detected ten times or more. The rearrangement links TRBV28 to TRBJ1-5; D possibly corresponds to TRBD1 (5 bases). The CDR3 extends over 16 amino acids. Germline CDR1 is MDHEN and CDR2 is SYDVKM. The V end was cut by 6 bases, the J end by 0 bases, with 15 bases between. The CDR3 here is CASRATVQNSNQPQHF. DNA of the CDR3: TGTGCCAGCAGGGCGACAGTCCAAAATAGCAATCAGCCCCAGCATTTT.

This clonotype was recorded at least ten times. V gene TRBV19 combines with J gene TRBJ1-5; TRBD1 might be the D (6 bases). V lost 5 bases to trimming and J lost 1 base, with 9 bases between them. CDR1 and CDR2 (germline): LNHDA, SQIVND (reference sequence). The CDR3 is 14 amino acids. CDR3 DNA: TGTGCCAGTAGTCGAGGGGGGAGCAATCAGCCCCAGCATTTT. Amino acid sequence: CASSRGGSNQPQHF.

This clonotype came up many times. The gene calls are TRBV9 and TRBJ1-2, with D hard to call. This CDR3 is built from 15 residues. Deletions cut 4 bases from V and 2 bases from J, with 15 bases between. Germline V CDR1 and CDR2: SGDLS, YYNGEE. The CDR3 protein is CASSTPLGTNYGYTF. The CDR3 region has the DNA TGTGCCAGCAGCACCCCCCTGGGCACAAACTATGGCTACACCTTC.

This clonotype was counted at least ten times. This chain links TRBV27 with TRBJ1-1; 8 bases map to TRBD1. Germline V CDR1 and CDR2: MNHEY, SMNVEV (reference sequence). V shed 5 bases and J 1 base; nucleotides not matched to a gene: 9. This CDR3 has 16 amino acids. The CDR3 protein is CASSPQGQGWNTEAFF. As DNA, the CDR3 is TGTGCCAGCAGTCCCCAAGGACAGGGTTGGAACACTGAAGCTTTCTTT.

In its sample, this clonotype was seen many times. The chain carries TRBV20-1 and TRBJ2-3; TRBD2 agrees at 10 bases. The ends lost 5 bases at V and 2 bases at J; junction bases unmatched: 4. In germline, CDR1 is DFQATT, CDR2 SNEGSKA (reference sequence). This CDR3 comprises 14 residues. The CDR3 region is CSAQRGGLTDTQYF. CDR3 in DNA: TGCAGTGCTCAGCGGGGGGGCCTCACAGATACGCAGTATTTT.

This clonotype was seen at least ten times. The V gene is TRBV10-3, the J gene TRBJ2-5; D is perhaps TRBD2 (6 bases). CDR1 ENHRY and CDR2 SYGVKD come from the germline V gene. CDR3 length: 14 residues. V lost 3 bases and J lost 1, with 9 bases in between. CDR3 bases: TGTGCCATCAGTGAACTAGCCCTCCAAGAGACCCAGTACTTC. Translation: CAISELALQETQYF.

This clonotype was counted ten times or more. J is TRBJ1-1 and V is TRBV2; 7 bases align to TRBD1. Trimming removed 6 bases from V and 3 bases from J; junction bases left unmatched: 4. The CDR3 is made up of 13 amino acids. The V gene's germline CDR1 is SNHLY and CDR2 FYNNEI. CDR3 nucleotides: TGTGCCAGCAGCGATACAGGGGACACTGAAGCTTTCTTT. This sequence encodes CASSDTGDTEAFF.

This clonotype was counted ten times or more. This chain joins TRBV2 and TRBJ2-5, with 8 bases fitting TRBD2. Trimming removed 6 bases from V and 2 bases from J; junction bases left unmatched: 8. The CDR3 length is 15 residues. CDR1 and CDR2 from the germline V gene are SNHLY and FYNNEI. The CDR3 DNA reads TGTGCCAGCAGATGGGGACTAGGAGTACAAGAGACCCAGTACTTC. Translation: CASRWGLGVQETQYF.

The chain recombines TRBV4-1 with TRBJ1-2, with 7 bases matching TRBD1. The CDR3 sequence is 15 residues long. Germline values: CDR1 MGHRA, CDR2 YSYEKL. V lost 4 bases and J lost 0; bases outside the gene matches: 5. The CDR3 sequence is CASSRNRGSNYGYTF. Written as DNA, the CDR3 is TGCGCCAGCAGCCGAAACAGGGGATCTAACTATGGCTACACCTTC.

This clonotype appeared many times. This CDR3 is CSARTSGLPYEQYF. The CDR3 DNA reads TGCAGTGCTAGGACTAGCGGGCTTCCCTACGAGCAGTACTTC. The chain couples TRBV20-1 to TRBJ2-7; 10 bases match TRBD2. Germline V gene sequence: CDR1 DFQATT, CDR2 SNEGSKA (reference sequence). V trimming: 3 bases; J trimming: 2 bases; junction bases outside the gene matches: 4. The CDR3 has 14 amino acids.

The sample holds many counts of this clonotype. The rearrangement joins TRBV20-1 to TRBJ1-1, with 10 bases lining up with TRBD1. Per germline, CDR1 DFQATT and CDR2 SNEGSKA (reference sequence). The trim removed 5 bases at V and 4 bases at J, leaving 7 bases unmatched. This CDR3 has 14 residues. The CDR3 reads CSALDRDRGTEAFF. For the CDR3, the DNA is TGCAGTGCTCTCGACCGGGACAGGGGCACTGAAGCTTTCTTT.

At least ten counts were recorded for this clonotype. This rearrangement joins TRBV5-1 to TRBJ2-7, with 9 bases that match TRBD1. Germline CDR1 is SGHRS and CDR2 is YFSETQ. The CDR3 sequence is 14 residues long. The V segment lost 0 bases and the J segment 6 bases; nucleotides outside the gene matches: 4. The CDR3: CASSLGDRALEQYF. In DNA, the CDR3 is TGCGCCAGCAGCTTGGGGGACAGGGCCCTCGAGCAGTACTTC.

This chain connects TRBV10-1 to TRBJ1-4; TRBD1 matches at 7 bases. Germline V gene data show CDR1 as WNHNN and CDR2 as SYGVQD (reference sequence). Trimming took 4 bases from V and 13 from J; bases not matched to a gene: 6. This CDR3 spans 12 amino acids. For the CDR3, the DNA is TGCGCCAGCAGTGGACAGGGTTCGGGACTGTTTTTT. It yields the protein CASSGQGSGLFF.

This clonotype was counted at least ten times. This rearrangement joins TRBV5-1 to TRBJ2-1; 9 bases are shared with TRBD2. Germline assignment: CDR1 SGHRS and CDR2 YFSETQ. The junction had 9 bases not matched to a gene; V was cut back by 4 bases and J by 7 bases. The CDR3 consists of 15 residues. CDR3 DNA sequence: TGCGCCAGCAGCGGGGGACTAGCTCGGAGTAATGAGCAGTTCTTC. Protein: CASSGGLARSNEQFF.

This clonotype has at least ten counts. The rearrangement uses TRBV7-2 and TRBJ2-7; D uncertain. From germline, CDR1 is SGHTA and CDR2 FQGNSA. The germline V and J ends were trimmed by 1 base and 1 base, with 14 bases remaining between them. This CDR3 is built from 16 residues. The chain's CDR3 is CASSLEWAGGSYEQYF. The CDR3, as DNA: TGTGCCAGCAGCTTAGAGTGGGCAGGTGGGTCCTACGAGCAGTACTTC.

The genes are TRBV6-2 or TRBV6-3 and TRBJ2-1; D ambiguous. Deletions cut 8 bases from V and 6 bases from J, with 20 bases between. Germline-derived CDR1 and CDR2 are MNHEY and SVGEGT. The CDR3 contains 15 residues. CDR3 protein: CASRPVQGRPNEQFF. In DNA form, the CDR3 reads TGTGCCAGCCGTCCGGTTCAAGGCAGGCCCAATGAGCAGTTCTTC.

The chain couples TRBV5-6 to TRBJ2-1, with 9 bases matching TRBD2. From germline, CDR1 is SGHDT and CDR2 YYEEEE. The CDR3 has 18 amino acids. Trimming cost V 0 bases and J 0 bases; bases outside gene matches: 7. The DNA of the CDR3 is TGTGCCAGCAGCTTGGTCGGCGGGGGGGGCAGCTCCTACAATGAGCAGTTCTTC. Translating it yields CASSLVGGGGSSYNEQFF.

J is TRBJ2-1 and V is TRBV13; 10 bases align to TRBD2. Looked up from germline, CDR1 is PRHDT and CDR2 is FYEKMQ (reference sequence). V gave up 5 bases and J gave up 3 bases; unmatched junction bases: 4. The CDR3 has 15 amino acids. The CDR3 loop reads CASSAASGSYNEQFF. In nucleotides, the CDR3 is TGTGCCAGCAGCGCAGCTAGCGGGAGCTACAATGAGCAGTTCTTC.